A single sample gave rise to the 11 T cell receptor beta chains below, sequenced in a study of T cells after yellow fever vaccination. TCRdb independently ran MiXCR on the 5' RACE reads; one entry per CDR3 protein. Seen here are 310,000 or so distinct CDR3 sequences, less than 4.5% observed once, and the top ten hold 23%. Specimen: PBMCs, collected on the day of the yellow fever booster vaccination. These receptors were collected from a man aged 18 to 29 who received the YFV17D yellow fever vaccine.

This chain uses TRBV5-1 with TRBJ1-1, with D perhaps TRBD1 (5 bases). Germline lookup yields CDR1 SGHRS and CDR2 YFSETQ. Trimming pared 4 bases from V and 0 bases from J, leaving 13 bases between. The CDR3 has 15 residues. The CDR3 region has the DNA TGCGCCAGCAGCGATACTAGGGGAATGAACACTGAAGCTTTCTTT. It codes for CASSDTRGMNTEAFF.

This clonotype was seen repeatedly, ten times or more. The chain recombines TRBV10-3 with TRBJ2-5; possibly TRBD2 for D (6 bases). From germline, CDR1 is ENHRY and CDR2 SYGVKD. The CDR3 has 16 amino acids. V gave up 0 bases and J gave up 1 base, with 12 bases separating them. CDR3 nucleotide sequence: TGTGCCATCAGTGAGTCCCCGGGAGCGGGCCAAGAGACCCAGTACTTC. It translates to CAISESPGAGQETQYF.

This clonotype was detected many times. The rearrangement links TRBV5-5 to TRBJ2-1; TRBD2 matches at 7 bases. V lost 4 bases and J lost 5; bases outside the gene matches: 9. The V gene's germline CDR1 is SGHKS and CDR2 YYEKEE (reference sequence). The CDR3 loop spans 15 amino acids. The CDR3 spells CASSPPGLADNEQFF. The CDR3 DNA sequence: TGTGCCAGCAGCCCCCCCGGGCTAGCGGACAATGAGCAGTTCTTC.

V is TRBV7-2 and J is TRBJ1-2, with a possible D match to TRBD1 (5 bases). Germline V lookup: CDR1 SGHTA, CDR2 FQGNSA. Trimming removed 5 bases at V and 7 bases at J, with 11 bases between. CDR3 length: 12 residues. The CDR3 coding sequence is TGTGCCAGCAGCACACAGGCGACTGGCTACACCTTC. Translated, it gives CASSTQATGYTF.

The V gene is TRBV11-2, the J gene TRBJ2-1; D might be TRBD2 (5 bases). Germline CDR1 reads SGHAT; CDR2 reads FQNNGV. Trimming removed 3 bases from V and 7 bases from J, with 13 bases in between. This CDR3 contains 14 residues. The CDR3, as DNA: TGTGCCAGCAGCTTCCCGGACTGGCCGAATGAGCAGTTCTTC. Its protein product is CASSFPDWPNEQFF.

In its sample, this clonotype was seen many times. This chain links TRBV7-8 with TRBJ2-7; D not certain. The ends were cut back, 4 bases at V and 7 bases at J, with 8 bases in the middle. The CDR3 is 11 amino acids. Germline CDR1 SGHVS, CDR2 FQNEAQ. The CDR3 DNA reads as TGTGCCAGCAGCTGGAATTTAGAGCAGTACTTC. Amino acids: CASSWNLEQYF.

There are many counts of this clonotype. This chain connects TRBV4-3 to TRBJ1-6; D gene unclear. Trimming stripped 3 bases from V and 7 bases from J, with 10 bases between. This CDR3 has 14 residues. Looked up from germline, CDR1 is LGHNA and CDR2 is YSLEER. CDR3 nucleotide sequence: TGCGCCAGCAGCCAGCGAACTAACAATTCACCCCTCCACTTT. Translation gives CASSQRTNNSPLHF.

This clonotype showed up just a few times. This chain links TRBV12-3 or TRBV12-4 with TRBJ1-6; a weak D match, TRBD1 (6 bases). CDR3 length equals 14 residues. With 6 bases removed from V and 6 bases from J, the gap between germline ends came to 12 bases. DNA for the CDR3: TGTGCCAGCAGGCTCACAGGGATTAATTCACCCCTCCACTTT. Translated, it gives CASRLTGINSPLHF.

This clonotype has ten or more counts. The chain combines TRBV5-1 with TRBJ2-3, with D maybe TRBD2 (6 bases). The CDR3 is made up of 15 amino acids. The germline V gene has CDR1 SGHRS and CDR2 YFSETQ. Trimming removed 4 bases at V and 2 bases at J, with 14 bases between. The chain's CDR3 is CASSHSGGSTDTQYF. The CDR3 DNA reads TGCGCCAGCAGCCATTCCGGGGGATCCACAGATACGCAGTATTTT.

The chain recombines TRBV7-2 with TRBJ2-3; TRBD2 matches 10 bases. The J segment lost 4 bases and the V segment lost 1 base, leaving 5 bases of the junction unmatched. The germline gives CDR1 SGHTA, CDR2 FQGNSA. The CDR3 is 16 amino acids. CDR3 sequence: CASSLVSGGASDTQYF. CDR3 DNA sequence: TGTGCCAGCAGCTTAGTGAGCGGGGGGGCTTCAGATACGCAGTATTTT.

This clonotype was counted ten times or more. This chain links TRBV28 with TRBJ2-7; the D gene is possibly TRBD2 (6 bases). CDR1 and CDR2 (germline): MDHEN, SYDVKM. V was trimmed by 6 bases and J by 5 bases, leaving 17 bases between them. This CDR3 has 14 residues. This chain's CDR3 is CASSRTGELNEQYF. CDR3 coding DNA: TGTGCCAGCAGCCGGACGGGGGAATTGAACGAGCAGTACTTC.